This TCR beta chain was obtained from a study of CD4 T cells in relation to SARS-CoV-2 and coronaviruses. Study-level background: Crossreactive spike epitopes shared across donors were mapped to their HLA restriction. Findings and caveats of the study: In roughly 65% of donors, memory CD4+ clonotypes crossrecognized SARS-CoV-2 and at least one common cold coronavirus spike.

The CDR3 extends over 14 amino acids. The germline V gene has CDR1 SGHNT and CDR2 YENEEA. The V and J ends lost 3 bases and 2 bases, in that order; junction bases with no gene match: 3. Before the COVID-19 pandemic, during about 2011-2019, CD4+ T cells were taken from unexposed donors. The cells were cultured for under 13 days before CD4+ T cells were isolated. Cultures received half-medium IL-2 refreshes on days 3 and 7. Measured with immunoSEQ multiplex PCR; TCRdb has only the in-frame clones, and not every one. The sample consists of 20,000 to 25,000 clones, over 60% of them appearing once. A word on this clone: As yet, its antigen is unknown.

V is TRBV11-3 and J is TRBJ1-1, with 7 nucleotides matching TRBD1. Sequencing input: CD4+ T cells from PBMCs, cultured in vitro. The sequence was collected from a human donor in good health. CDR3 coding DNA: TGTGCCAGCAGCTTGGGGACAGCTAACACTGAAGCTTTCTTT. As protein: CASSLGTANTEAFF. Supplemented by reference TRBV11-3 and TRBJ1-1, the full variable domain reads EAGVVQSPRYKIIEKKQPVAFWCNPISGHNTLYWYLQNLGQGPELLIRYENEEAVDDSQLPKDRFSAERLKGVDSTLKIQPAELGDSAVYLCASSLGTANTEAFFGQGTRLTVV.